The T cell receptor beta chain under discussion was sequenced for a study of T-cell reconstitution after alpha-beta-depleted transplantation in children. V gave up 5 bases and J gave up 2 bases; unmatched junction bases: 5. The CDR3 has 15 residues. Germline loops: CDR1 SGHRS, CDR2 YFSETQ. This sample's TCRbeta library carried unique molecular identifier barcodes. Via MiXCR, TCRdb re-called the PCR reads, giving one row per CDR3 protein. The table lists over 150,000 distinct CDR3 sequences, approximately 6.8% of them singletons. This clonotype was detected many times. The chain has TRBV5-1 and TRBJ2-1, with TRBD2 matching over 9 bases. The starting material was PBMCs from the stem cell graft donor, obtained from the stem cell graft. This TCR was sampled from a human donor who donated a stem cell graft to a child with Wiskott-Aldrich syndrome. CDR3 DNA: TGCGCCAGCAGTCCAATAGCGGGGGCCTACAATGAGCAGTTCTTC. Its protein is CASSPIAGAYNEQFF. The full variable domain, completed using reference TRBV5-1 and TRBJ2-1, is KAGVTQTPRYLIKTRGQQVTLSCSPISGHRSVSWYQQTPGQGLQFLFEYFSETQRNKGNFPGRFSGRQFSNSRSEMNVSTLELGDSALYLCASSPIAGAYNEQFFGPGTRLTVL.